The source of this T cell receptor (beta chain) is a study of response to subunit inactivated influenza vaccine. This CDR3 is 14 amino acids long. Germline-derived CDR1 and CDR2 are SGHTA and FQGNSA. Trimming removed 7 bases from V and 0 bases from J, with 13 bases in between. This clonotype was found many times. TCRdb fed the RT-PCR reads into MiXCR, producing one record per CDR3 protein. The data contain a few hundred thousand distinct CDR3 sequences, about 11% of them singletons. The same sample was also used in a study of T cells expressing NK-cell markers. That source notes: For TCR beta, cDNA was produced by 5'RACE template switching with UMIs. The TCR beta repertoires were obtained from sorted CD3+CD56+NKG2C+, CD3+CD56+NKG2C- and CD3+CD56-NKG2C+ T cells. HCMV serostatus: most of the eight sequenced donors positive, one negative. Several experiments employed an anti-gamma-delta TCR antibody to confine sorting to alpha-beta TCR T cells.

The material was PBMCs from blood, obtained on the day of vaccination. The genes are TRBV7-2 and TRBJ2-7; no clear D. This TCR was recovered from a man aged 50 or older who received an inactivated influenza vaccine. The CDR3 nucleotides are TGTGCCAGCATGGGGTCACGAACCTCCTACGAGCAGTACTTC. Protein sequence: CASMGSRTSYEQYF.